This T cell receptor beta chain emerged from a study of metastatic and nonmetastatic thyroid tumors. Germline CDR1 is SNHLY and CDR2 is FYNNEI. CDR3 length: 12 residues. V was cut by 8 bases and J by 7 bases, with 14 bases left in between. TCRdb used MiXCR to call clones anew from the PCR reads. The table records about 13,000 clones, around a third of them present only once. Each patient went into thyroid surgery without having received any treatment. Input material: tumor tissue. This TCR came from a male donor with papillary thyroid cancer or a benign thyroid nodule (not recorded which). Some clones in this sample may be carry-over from other donors' samples. This rearrangement joins TRBV2 to TRBJ2-5; unclear D gene. For the CDR3, the DNA is TGTGCCAGCCAGGATAACAAGGGGACCCAGTACTTC. Translating it yields CASQDNKGTQYF.